The sample holds a few counts of the clone carrying this T cell receptor beta chain. Its antigen is currently unknown. MiXCR, applied by TCRdb to the 5' RACE reads, yields one record per CDR3 protein. The sample lists some 300,000 distinct CDR3 sequences, around 20% seen once, with 3.5% in the top ten. Germline lookup yields CDR1 DFQATT and CDR2 SNEGSKA (reference sequence). The V end lost 5 bases, the J end lost 3 bases, and 23 bases lay between the germline ends. This CDR3 contains 17 residues. This specimen comes from a study of CD8 T cells in ankylosing spondylitis. The study's findings and limits: Blood of patients with ankylosing spondylitis appeared to be characterized by a TCR beta motif of several highly homologous variants.

Sequencing input: blood, either unsorted or a sorted T cell fraction (not recorded which). The receptor was derived from a female donor with ankylosing spondylitis or in good health (not recorded which). This rearrangement joins TRBV20-1 to TRBJ1-5; tentative D call: TRBD1 (6 bases). The CDR3 DNA sequence: TGCAGTGCTTCCTTTGGGGGGATACAGGGACTCAATCAGCCCCAGCATTTT. Protein: CSASFGGIQGLNQPQHF.